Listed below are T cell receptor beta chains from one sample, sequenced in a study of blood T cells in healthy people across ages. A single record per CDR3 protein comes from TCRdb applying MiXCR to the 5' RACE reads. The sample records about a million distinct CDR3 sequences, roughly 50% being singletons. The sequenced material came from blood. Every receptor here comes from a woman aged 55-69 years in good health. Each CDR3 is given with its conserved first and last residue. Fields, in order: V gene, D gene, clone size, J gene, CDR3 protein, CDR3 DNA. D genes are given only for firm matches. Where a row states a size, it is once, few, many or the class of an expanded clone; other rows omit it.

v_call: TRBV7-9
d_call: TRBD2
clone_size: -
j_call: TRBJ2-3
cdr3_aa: CASSFPTSGTNTDTQYF
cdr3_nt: TGTGCCAGCAGCTTCCCGACTAGCGGGACCAACACAGATACGCAGTATTTT

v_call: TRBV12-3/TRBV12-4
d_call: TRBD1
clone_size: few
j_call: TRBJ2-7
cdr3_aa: CASSFGTGANYEQYF
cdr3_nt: TGTGCCAGCAGCTTTGGGACAGGGGCGAACTACGAGCAGTACTTC

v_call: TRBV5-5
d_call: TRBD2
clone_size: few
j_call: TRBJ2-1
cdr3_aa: CASSLAASGYNEQFF
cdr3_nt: TGTGCCAGCAGCTTGGCGGCTAGCGGTTACAATGAGCAGTTCTTC

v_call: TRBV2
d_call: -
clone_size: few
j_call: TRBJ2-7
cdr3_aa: CASRQTGYEQYF
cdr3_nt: TGTGCCAGCAGACAGACGGGGTACGAGCAGTACTTC

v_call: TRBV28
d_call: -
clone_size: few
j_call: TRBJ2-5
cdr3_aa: CASSLFLGRSQETQYF
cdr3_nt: TGTGCCAGCAGTTTATTCCTAGGACGATCCCAAGAGACCCAGTACTTC

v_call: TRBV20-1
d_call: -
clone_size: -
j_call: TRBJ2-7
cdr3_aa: CSARDLYEQYF
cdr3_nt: TGCAGTGCTAGAGATCTCTACGAGCAGTACTTC

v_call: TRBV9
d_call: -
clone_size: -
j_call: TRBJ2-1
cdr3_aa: CASSVVGGAGYEQFF
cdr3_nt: TGTGCCAGCAGCGTAGTTGGGGGCGCCGGGTATGAGCAGTTCTTC

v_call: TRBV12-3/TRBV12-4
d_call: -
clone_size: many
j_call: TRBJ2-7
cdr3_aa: CASSLGRAYEQYF
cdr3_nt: TGTGCCAGCAGTTTGGGTAGAGCCTACGAGCAGTACTTC

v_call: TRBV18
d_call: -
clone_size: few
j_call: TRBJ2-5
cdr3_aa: CASSLTKGETQYF
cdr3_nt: TGTGCCAGCTCACTCACAAAGGGGGAGACCCAGTACTTC

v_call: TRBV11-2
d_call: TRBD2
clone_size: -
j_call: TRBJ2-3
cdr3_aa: CASSFISGRRTDTQYF
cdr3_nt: TGTGCCAGCAGCTTCATTAGCGGGAGGCGCACAGATACGCAGTATTTT

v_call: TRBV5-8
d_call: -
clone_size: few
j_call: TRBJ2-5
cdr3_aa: CASSLAINEQYF
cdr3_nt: TGTGCCAGCAGCTTGGCTATTAATGAGCAGTACTTC

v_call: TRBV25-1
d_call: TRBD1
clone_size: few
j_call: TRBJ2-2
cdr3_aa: CASSGTGGTGELFF
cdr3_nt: TGTGCCAGCAGTGGGACAGGGGGAACCGGGGAGCTGTTTTTT

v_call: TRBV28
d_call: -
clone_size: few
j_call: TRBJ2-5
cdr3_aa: CASSLRQWRETQYF
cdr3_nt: TGTGCCAGCAGTTTACGGCAATGGAGAGAGACCCAGTACTTC

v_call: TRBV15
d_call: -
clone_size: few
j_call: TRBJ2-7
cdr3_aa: CATSSTKTRTARSSYEQYF
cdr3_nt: TGTGCCACCAGCAGCACAAAAACTCGGACAGCGAGAAGCTCCTACGAGCAGTACTTC